This TCR beta chain was found in a study of human T cells and chemical hapten exposure (dated by TCRdb to 2020 to 2023). Study-level background: For sensitization, 2% DPC in acetone was applied to a roughly 2 cm by roughly 2 cm area of upper inner arm skin. Blood for TCR sequencing was provided by twenty-nine alopecia patients at one to four time points (pre-sensitization, 2, 6 and 24 weeks). Throughout the study period of 20 to 25 weeks, patients also received therapeutic DPC doses to the scalp every week. The patient cohort, mostly female, included alopecia areata with under or over 50% scalp involvement, alopecia totalis and alopecia universalis. Peripheral blood TCR repertoire changes were tracked in vivo in alopecia patients during primary and secondary sensitization to the hapten diphenylcyclopropenone (DPC). Patch testing on the upper back used Finn chambers containing 0.01% DPC, with scoring done after 6 days according to International Contact Dermatitis Research Group standards. Blood samples were taken from patients before sensitization (week 0) and then at 2, 6 and about 24 weeks after DPC sensitization. The libraries were sequenced as a pool, and the TCR yield per sample differed mostly because of small variations in library volumes within the pool. Summary of the overall study and its limitations: Patch test score was positively correlated with the number of PT1 expanded TCRs, with significance at thresholds 8, 16 and 32 but not at 4. After repeated subsampling, changes were observed in the strength of the expansion versus patch-test correlation and in the threshold at which the correlation became significant. No change with DPC sensitization was found in the number of TCRs above 1 in 1000 frequency, and no evidence of global repertoire structure alterations was found. Significantly more large CDR3 similarity clusters were formed by expanded TCRs than by pre-sensitization or healthy control sets, consistent with antigen-driven responses. Alopecia, a presumed autoimmune disease, was present in all patients, so the immune response of the patients might differ from that of healthy individuals.

The label giving this sample's time point can be read as: pre-sensitization, week 0. Sample treatment or condition, as interpreted from the label and publication: therapeutic diphenylcyclopropenone sensitization with weekly scalp DPC. At every patch-test visit, the blood draw took place before the patch test was put on. Patients were eligible if aged 18 to 70, diagnosed with alopecia and judged suitable for DPC therapy, and pregnant patients were excluded. Unfractionated whole blood was collected in Tempus Blood RNA tubes, and total RNA was extracted from that blood. The receptor library was made with RACE. TCRdb records NextSeq 500 as the sequencer. During library preparation, unique molecular identifiers were attached to individual cDNA molecules so that TCRs could be counted in a quantitative, reproducible way. Each blood RNA sample was used to sequence both TCR alpha and TCR beta chains. The authors' analysis ran thus. Samples had a median of roughly 98,000 TCRs, with a range from about 23,224 to 750,000. The Decombinator software suite was used to annotate the V, J and CDR3 of the TCR reads. Every sample was subsampled to the same number of TCRs (28,000) for the PS versus PT1 abundance plots. TCRs were defined as expanded if absent before sensitization and observed at least eight times at the 2-week time point. TCRdb reprocessing: public reads trimmed at Q25 with fastp, clones called with MiXCR, in-frame beta chains kept. Here each entry gathers all rows of one CDR3 protein and keeps the most common genes and DNA. Here the V and J calls rest on TCRdb's processing, not on the authors' analysis. The sample table holds roughly 64,000 distinct CDR3 sequences, of which approximately 10% were seen once. Of the sample, approximately 3.9% falls within the top ten clones.

At the junction V is shortened by 4 bases and J by 9 bases; bases outside the gene matches: 8. From cysteine to phenylalanine, the CDR3 is 16 amino acids long. Only the CDR3 region is kept as DNA, spanning 48 bases read in frame from base 1. CDR1 KGHDR and CDR2 SFDVKD are derived from the germline V gene. This clonotype appeared once. The target of this receptor is not known. No clone much larger than this one lies a single base away; base qualities are absent. A read on its own is weak evidence. Sequencing was performed on whole blood, taken in connection with sensitization to the hapten diphenylcyclopropenone (DPC). The sequence is built from TRBV24-1 and TRBJ2-1; the central 13 bases match TRBD2. The sequence derives from a woman aged 40 to 50 with alopecia areata. Some clones in this sample may be carry-over from other donors' samples. The sequenced DNA: TGTGCCACCAGTGACCCCGGACTAGCGGGAGTTATTGAGCAGTTCTTC. Its translation is CATSDPGLAGVIEQFF.